This T cell receptor (beta chain) was captured in a study of CD8+CD57+ T cells in acquired aplastic anemia. Many counts were recorded for this clonotype. The V gene's germline CDR1 is LNHDA and CDR2 SQIVND (reference sequence). V gave up 0 bases and J gave up 5 bases, with 10 bases separating them. The CDR3 is made up of 14 amino acids. The template for TCR beta VDJ and CDR3 sequence profiling was genomic DNA. TCRdb re-derived calls from the reads in MiXCR, one entry per CDR3 protein. The table has hundreds of thousands of distinct CDR3 sequences, approximately 45% seen once. For sequencing, patients were chosen who had shown expansion of CD8+CD57+ cells by flow cytometry. There were no patients without severe acquired aplastic anemia. No patient had been given any therapy when blood was sampled.

Material for sequencing was sorted CD4+, CD8+, or CD8+CD57+ T cells (not recorded which) from PBMCs. The sequence came from a human donor with aplastic anemia. This chain joins TRBV19 and TRBJ2-5; D is unresolved. CDR3 DNA: TGTGCCAGTAGTATAGAGGCAGGATTGGAGACCCAGTACTTC. This codes for CASSIEAGLETQYF.